The 21 T cell receptor beta chains below were found in one sample sequenced in a study of CD8 T cells in Susac syndrome. It was with random hexamers that about 0.45 to 1 ug RNA was reverse transcribed. TCRdb re-analysed the immunoSEQ multiplex PCR reads in MiXCR, keeping a single row per CDR3 protein. The repertoire includes roughly 150,000 distinct CDR3 sequences, over 85% of them detected once, and more than 0.11% sits in the top ten. The material sequenced was CD4+ T cells from PBMCs. These receptor sequences come from a human donor in good health.

The rearrangement joins TRBV19 to TRBJ2-7; tentative D call: TRBD1 (5 bases). Germline-derived CDR1 and CDR2 are LNHDA and SQIVND (reference sequence). The CDR3 totals 14 residues. Deletions cut 7 bases from V and 0 bases from J, with 13 bases between. The CDR3 DNA is TGTGCCAGTACCCTCGGCGACAGCTCCTACGAGCAGTACTTC. Protein product: CASTLGDSSYEQYF. Supplemented by reference TRBV19 and TRBJ2-7, the full variable domain reads DGGITQSPKYLFRKEGQNVTLSCEQNLNHDAMYWYRQDPGQGLRLIYYSQIVNDFQKGDIAEGYSVSREKKESFPLTVTSAQKNPTAFYLCASTLGDSSYEQYFGPGTRLTVT.

The gene calls are TRBV5-1 and TRBJ2-5; no clear D gene. The V end lost 0 bases, the J end lost 5 bases, and 11 bases lay between the germline ends. The CDR3 is 14 amino acids. CDR1 SGHRS and CDR2 YFSETQ come from the germline V gene. CDR3 DNA: TGCGCCAGCAGCTTGGCGCCGCGTGAGGAGACCCAGTACTTC. Encoded protein: CASSLAPREETQYF.

The V call is TRBV5-1, the J call TRBJ1-1; a weak D match, TRBD1 (5 bases). This CDR3 has 16 residues. V lost 1 base and J 0 bases, leaving 13 bases between the germline ends. CDR1 SGHRS and CDR2 YFSETQ come from the germline V gene. The CDR3 reads CASSLWGGRVNTEAFF. Here the CDR3 DNA reads TGCGCCAGCAGCTTGTGGGGGGGACGGGTGAACACTGAAGCTTTCTTT.

Only one count was recorded for this clonotype. The chain employs TRBV6-2 or TRBV6-3 and TRBJ2-7; tentative D call: TRBD1 (8 bases). V lost 5 bases and J 3 bases, leaving 14 bases between the germline ends. The CDR3 extends over 14 amino acids. Germline CDR1 reads MNHEY; CDR2 reads SVGEGT. CDR3: CASSPYRGGYEQYF. The CDR3 DNA follows: TGTGCCAGCAGTCCCTACAGGGGGGGCTACGAGCAGTACTTC.

This chain links TRBV6-2 or TRBV6-3 with TRBJ1-2; 10 positions agree with TRBD1. Germline CDR1 reads MNHEY; CDR2 reads SVGEGT. With V trimmed by 4 bases and J by 4 bases, 9 bases remained unmatched. The CDR3 length is 16 residues. The CDR3 nucleotides read TGTGCCAGCAGTTTTCGACAGGGGGCGGTCCCCTATGGCTACACCTTC. It encodes CASSFRQGAVPYGYTF.

This rearrangement joins TRBV18 to TRBJ1-2, with 8 bases matching TRBD1. J lost 4 bases, V lost 4 bases, and 8 bases had no gene match. The CDR3 loop spans 15 amino acids. The germline V gene encodes CDR1 KGHSH and CDR2 LQKENI. CDR3 sequence reads: CASSLLDRDTYGYTF. CDR3 sequence (DNA): TGTGCCAGCTCACTACTGGACAGGGACACCTATGGCTACACCTTC.

The V gene is TRBV2, the J gene TRBJ2-5, with D hard to call. The CDR3 has 15 residues. Trimming removed 7 bases at V and 1 base at J, with 16 bases between. Germline V CDR1 and CDR2: SNHLY, FYNNEI. This CDR3 reads CASTEQDGIQETQYF. In nucleotides, the CDR3 is TGTGCCAGCACCGAACAAGACGGAATCCAAGAGACCCAGTACTTC.

This clonotype has just a few counts. The rearrangement uses TRBV7-2 and TRBJ2-1, with 12 bases matching TRBD2. V lost 1 base, J lost 5 bases, and 0 bases stayed unmatched. CDR3 length equals 15 residues. Germline CDR1 and CDR2: SGHTA and FQGNSA. The CDR3 DNA is TGTGCCAGCAGCTTAGGGACTAGCGGGGACAATGAGCAGTTCTTC. Translating it yields CASSLGTSGDNEQFF.

The rearrangement uses TRBV20-1 and TRBJ2-1, with D possibly TRBD2 on 6 matching bases. The length of the CDR3 is 11 residues. V lost 6 bases and J lost 9, with 12 bases in between. Germline V gene data show CDR1 as DFQATT and CDR2 as SNEGSKA (reference sequence). CDR3 sequence (DNA): TGCAGTGCCCTGGGGAGGAGTGAGCAGTTCTTC. Its translation is CSALGRSEQFF.

This clonotype was found a few times. This rearrangement joins TRBV7-9 to TRBJ1-1; perhaps TRBD1 as D (5 bases). Germline-derived CDR1 and CDR2 are SEHNR and FQNEAQ (reference sequence). V was cut by 1 base and J by 0 bases, with 6 bases left in between. The CDR3 sequence is 14 residues long. CDR3: CASSLVGVNTEAFF. CDR3 nucleotides: TGTGCCAGCAGCTTAGTGGGGGTGAACACTGAAGCTTTCTTT.

This clonotype was seen a handful of times. The rearrangement uses TRBV7-3 and TRBJ2-7; TRBD1 matches at 10 bases. V lost 3 bases to trimming and J lost 2 bases; unmatched junction nucleotides: 1. Germline loops: CDR1 SGHTA, CDR2 FQGTGA. The CDR3 has 14 residues. The DNA of the CDR3 is TGTGCCAGCAGCTTGGGACAGGGGACCTACGAGCAGTACTTC. Amino acids: CASSLGQGTYEQYF.

The chain has TRBV15 and TRBJ2-3; D call uncertain. Germline V CDR1 and CDR2: LNHNV, YYDKDF (reference sequence). The length of the CDR3 is 14 residues. V lost 1 base and J lost 4, with 9 bases in between. This CDR3 reads CATSRVEVADTQYF. CDR3 nucleotide sequence: TGTGCCACCAGCAGAGTCGAGGTTGCAGATACGCAGTATTTT.

CDR3 loop: CASSSRQDTQYF. Written as DNA, the CDR3 is TGTGCCAGCAGCTCGAGACAGGATACGCAGTATTTT. This chain uses TRBV7-6 with TRBJ2-3; D perhaps matches TRBD1 (5 bases). In germline, CDR1 is SGHVS, CDR2 FNYEAQ. This CDR3 is built from 12 residues. V lost 4 bases to trimming and J lost 6 bases, with 8 bases between them.

The chain employs TRBV12-3 or TRBV12-4 and TRBJ1-3; tentative D call: TRBD1 (5 bases). V lost 5 bases to trimming and J lost 0 bases, with 8 bases between them. The CDR3 consists of 14 residues. The CDR3 region has the DNA TGTGCCAGCAGTATTGACAGCTCTGGAAACACCATATATTTT. It translates to CASSIDSSGNTIYF.

The CDR3: CASSPGATPSYEQYF. The CDR3 DNA follows: TGTGCCAGCAGCCCGGGGGCCACCCCCTCCTACGAGCAGTACTTC. The gene calls are TRBV7-9 and TRBJ2-7; the D call may be TRBD1 or TRBD2 (6 bases each). CDR3 length: 15 residues. The V end lost 5 bases, the J end lost 0 bases, and 14 bases lay between the germline ends. Germline CDR1 SEHNR, CDR2 FQNEAQ (reference sequence).

This chain links TRBV19 with TRBJ2-7; the D is unclear. This CDR3 comprises 14 residues. Germline V gene sequence: CDR1 LNHDA, CDR2 SQIVND (reference sequence). V was cut by 4 bases and J by 3 bases, with 13 bases left in between. The DNA for the CDR3 is TGTGCCAGTAGTAGAGCAGGCGTGATCTACGAGCAGTACTTC. This encodes CASSRAGVIYEQYF.

The chain couples TRBV29-1 to TRBJ2-7; D is unclear. CDR1 and CDR2 (germline): SQVTM, ANQGSEA. The CDR3 totals 10 residues. Trimming shortened V by 5 bases and J by 3 bases, and 5 bases separated the two germline ends. The CDR3 nucleotides are TGCAGCGTTTTGATCTACGAGCAGTACTTC. This translates into CSVLIYEQYF.

This sequence joins TRBV6-5 and TRBJ1-1; D is unresolved. V was cut by 0 bases and J by 1 base, with 9 bases left in between. The germline V gene has CDR1 MNHEY and CDR2 SVGAGI. This CDR3 region has 15 residues. CDR3 protein: CASSYSGVGNTEAFF. CDR3 nucleotides: TGTGCCAGCAGTTACTCCGGGGTTGGGAACACTGAAGCTTTCTTT.

This CDR3 is CASSTGTSGETDTQYF. The DNA for the CDR3 is TGCGCCAGCAGCACTGGGACTAGCGGGGAGACAGATACGCAGTATTTT. V is TRBV5-1 and J is TRBJ2-3, with 13 nucleotides matching TRBD2. CDR1 and CDR2 from the germline V gene are SGHRS and YFSETQ. The CDR3 totals 16 residues. With 4 bases clipped from V and 3 bases from J, the junction kept 5 bases outside the gene matches.

This chain joins TRBV18 and TRBJ1-5; tentative D call: TRBD1 (6 bases). The CDR3 contains 14 residues. Germline V gene sequence: CDR1 KGHSH, CDR2 LQKENI. V gave up 5 bases and J gave up 4 bases, with 12 bases separating them. CDR3 in amino acids: CASSVDSSNQPQHF. In DNA form, the CDR3 reads TGTGCCAGCTCAGTGGACAGTTCGAATCAGCCCCAGCATTTT.

The genes are TRBV3-1 and TRBJ2-2, with D hard to call. The CDR3 is 14 residues long. The V end lost 3 bases, the J end lost 0 bases, and 5 bases lay between the germline ends. CDR1 is LGHDT, CDR2 YNNKEL, per germline (reference sequence). The CDR3 DNA sequence: TGTGCCAGCAGCCAGGCGGCGAACACCGGGGAGCTGTTTTTT. Its protein product is CASSQAANTGELFF.